The 25 T cell receptor beta chains given below trace back to one sample, sequenced in a study of shared clonotypes between healthy human individuals. Selected positively for CCR7 and CD45RO-negative, naive CD8 cells excluded terminally differentiated effector memory CD45RA+ cells. Sequencing was performed with immunoSEQ multiplex PCR; in TCRdb, only in-frame clones are kept and a portion is missing. The sample yields some 2,100,000 clones, just over 90% seen once. The specimen sequenced was naive CD8+ T cells from PBMCs. The receptors derive from a man aged 18 to 35 in good health. Some clones in this sample may be carry-over from other donors' samples.

The gene calls are TRBV2 and TRBJ1-1, with a tentative D call TRBD1 (5 bases). The CDR3 covers 15 residues. V lost 4 bases to trimming and J lost 5 bases, with 17 bases between them. The germline gives CDR1 SNHLY, CDR2 FYNNEI. This CDR3 reads CASSGSNGQRTEAFF. The DNA for the CDR3 is TGTGCCAGCAGTGGTTCTAACGGACAAAGGACTGAAGCTTTCTTT.

The chain links TRBV9 to TRBJ2-7; 7 bases agree with TRBD2. The junction had 7 bases not matched to a gene; V was cut back by 0 bases and J by 4 bases. Germline V CDR1 and CDR2: SGDLS, YYNGEE. This CDR3 spans 15 amino acids. The CDR3 nucleotides read TGTGCCAGCAGCGTAGTTCCTAGCGGACCGTACGAGCAGTACTTC. Protein product: CASSVVPSGPYEQYF.

The sample holds one count of this clone. The rearrangement joins TRBV7-8 to TRBJ2-7; 7 nucleotides line up with TRBD1. Germline V gene data show CDR1 as SGHVS and CDR2 as FQNEAQ. V trimming: 5 bases; J trimming: 3 bases; junction bases outside the gene matches: 7. The CDR3 is 14 residues long. In nucleotides, the CDR3 is TGTGCCAGCAGCCAAGAGACAGGGATCTACGAGCAGTACTTC. Amino acid sequence: CASSQETGIYEQYF.

V usage is TRBV14 and J usage is TRBJ2-7; possibly TRBD2 for D (6 bases). Trimming took off 0 bases at V and 3 bases at J, with 12 bases between the two ends. Per the germline V gene, CDR1 is SGHDN and CDR2 is FVKESK. The CDR3 sequence is 15 residues long. CDR3 sequence: CASSQEFRGYYEQYF. The CDR3 DNA is TGTGCCAGCAGCCAAGAGTTTCGGGGGTACTACGAGCAGTACTTC.

The chain employs TRBV10-3 and TRBJ2-7; 10 bases line up with TRBD1. Germline assignment: CDR1 ENHRY and CDR2 SYGVKD. The CDR3 totals 14 residues. The junction had 5 bases not matched to a gene; V was cut back by 4 bases and J by 5 bases. CDR3 coding DNA: TGTGCCATCAGTGGGGGACAGGGGCCCAACGAGCAGTACTTC. Encoded protein: CAISGGQGPNEQYF.

The gene calls are TRBV7-9 and TRBJ2-3; TRBD2 matches 7 bases. V lost 4 bases to trimming and J lost 3 bases; unmatched junction nucleotides: 10. The germline gives CDR1 SEHNR, CDR2 FQNEAQ (reference sequence). CDR3 length: 16 residues. Here the CDR3 DNA reads TGTGCCAGCAGCTGGAGCGGGGCGACCGCTACAGATACGCAGTATTTT. Amino acid sequence: CASSWSGATATDTQYF.

This clone has only one observation. This chain uses TRBV7-9 with TRBJ2-1; 10 bases match TRBD2. J gave up 7 bases and V 4 bases, and 10 bases lay outside the gene matches. The CDR3 is 16 amino acids. Germline V gene data show CDR1 as SEHNR and CDR2 as FQNEAQ (reference sequence). The CDR3 region is CASSSSGTSAFNEQFF. The CDR3 region has the DNA TGTGCCAGCAGCTCCTCAGGGACTAGCGCATTTAATGAGCAGTTCTTC.

The chain uses TRBV6-5 and TRBJ2-3; 10 nucleotides agree with TRBD1. Germline values: CDR1 MNHEY, CDR2 SVGAGI. V trimming: 4 bases; J trimming: 1 base; junction bases outside the gene matches: 2. This CDR3 is 15 amino acids long. CDR3 residues: CASSSGTGGTDTQYF. CDR3 sequence (DNA): TGTGCCAGCAGTTCCGGGACAGGGGGCACAGATACGCAGTATTTT.

This chain connects TRBV28 to TRBJ2-1, with TRBD2 matching over 7 bases. Germline CDR1 reads MDHEN; CDR2 reads SYDVKM. V lost 10 bases, J lost 6 bases, and 15 bases stayed unmatched. The CDR3 spans 15 residues. CDR3 in DNA: TGTGCCACGACGGACGGTAACGGGAGGTCCAATGAGCAGTTCTTC. This gives the protein CATTDGNGRSNEQFF.

The chain carries TRBV19 and TRBJ2-7, with TRBD1 as a possible D gene (5 bases). From germline, CDR1 is LNHDA and CDR2 SQIVND (reference sequence). There are 13 residues in the CDR3. V lost 4 bases and J 6 bases, leaving 13 bases between the germline ends. The chain's CDR3 is CASSTAGSSEQYF. Written as DNA, the CDR3 is TGTGCCAGTAGTACGGCAGGGTCTTCCGAGCAGTACTTC. The full variable domain, in which reference TRBV19 and TRBJ2-7 provide the parts outside the CDR3, is DGGITQSPKYLFRKEGQNVTLSCEQNLNHDAMYWYRQDPGQGLRLIYYSQIVNDFQKGDIAEGYSVSREKKESFPLTVTSAQKNPTAFYLCASSTAGSSEQYFGPGTRLTVT.

The gene calls are TRBV27 and TRBJ2-6; weak D call: TRBD1 (5 bases). CDR3 size: 16 residues. Germline V gene lookup returns CDR1 MNHEY and CDR2 SMNVEV (reference sequence). V shed 5 bases and J shed 2 bases, with 13 bases lying between them. The CDR3 nucleotides are TGTGCCAGCAGTACAGGCCCTGGGGCTGGGGCCAACGTCCTGACTTTC. It codes for CASSTGPGAGANVLTF.

The chain recombines TRBV4-1 with TRBJ1-1, with D possibly matching TRBD1 (5 bases). Germline V gene sequence: CDR1 MGHRA, CDR2 YSYEKL. The CDR3 runs 14 residues. V dropped 8 bases and J dropped 4 bases, with 17 bases sitting between them. The CDR3, as DNA: TGCGCCAGCGGCGGGGGGGGGTACGGCACTGAAGCTTTCTTT. Its protein is CASGGGGYGTEAFF.

The chain has TRBV6-1 and TRBJ1-2; tentatively, D is TRBD1 (5 bases). The ends were cut back, 6 bases at V and 8 bases at J, with 19 bases in the middle. CDR1 MNHNS and CDR2 SASEGT come from the germline V gene. This CDR3 contains 14 residues. CDR3 sequence (DNA): TGTGCCAGCAGCATTATTTTGGGGACTGAGGGCTACACCTTC. Amino acids: CASSIILGTEGYTF.

The rearrangement links TRBV9 to TRBJ2-7, with a weak D call TRBD2 (7 bases). CDR3 length equals 16 residues. V was cut by 1 base and J by 5 bases, with 19 bases left in between. CDR1 and CDR2 (germline): SGDLS, YYNGEE. The CDR3 DNA reads TGTGCCAGCAGCGTACTCGGCGGGGGCGCCCCCCACGAGCAGTACTTC. Translating it yields CASSVLGGGAPHEQYF.

CDR3 sequence: CASSSRLRNEQFF. The CDR3 coding sequence is TGTGCCAGCAGTTCCCGCCTGCGCAATGAGCAGTTCTTC. This chain links TRBV27 with TRBJ2-1, with D unclear. The CDR3 length is 13 residues. CDR1 is MNHEY and CDR2 is SMNVEV in the germline V gene (reference sequence). The ends were cut back, 4 bases at V and 6 bases at J, with 10 bases in the middle.

V usage is TRBV28 and J usage is TRBJ2-7; D call uncertain. Trimming removed 7 bases from V and 2 bases from J, with 12 bases in between. This CDR3 region has 13 residues. The germline V gene encodes CDR1 MDHEN and CDR2 SYDVKM. CDR3 loop: CASIGRVTYEQYF. In DNA, the CDR3 is TGTGCCAGCATTGGGCGAGTGACCTACGAGCAGTACTTC.

The chain has TRBV29-1 and TRBJ2-3, with D maybe TRBD2 (5 bases). V lost 5 bases and J 5 bases, leaving 14 bases between the germline ends. This CDR3 spans 13 amino acids. The germline V gene encodes CDR1 SQVTM and CDR2 ANQGSEA. CDR3 protein: CSVPGDSEDTQYF. Here the CDR3 DNA reads TGCAGCGTTCCCGGTGATAGCGAAGATACGCAGTATTTT.

On this clone itself: This same CDR3 is encoded by further DNA sequences in the sample. The genes are TRBV28 and TRBJ2-7; D tentatively fits TRBD1 or TRBD2 (5 bases each). The CDR3 contains 12 residues. Germline assignment: CDR1 MDHEN and CDR2 SYDVKM. V gave up 6 bases and J gave up 2 bases, with 8 bases separating them. The CDR3, as DNA: TGTGCCAGCAGCCCGGGACCCTACGAGCAGTACTTC. This encodes CASSPGPYEQYF.

The chain carries TRBV6-1 and TRBJ2-1; D unresolved. Trimming cost V 9 bases and J 0 bases, with 15 bases left between them. There are 15 residues in the CDR3. Germline-derived CDR1 and CDR2 are MNHNS and SASEGT. CDR3 in DNA: TGTGCCAGGGCGTTCCCAGAAAGCTCCTACAATGAGCAGTTCTTC. It specifies CARAFPESSYNEQFF.

The CDR3 DNA reads TGTGCCGGCCGGGGAGCGTTAATCACTGAAGCTTTCTTT. It codes for CAGRGALITEAFF. This sequence joins TRBV2 and TRBJ1-1; D not resolved. Trimming stripped 11 bases from V and 4 bases from J, with 17 bases between. This CDR3 is 13 amino acids long. Per germline, CDR1 SNHLY and CDR2 FYNNEI.

V gene TRBV30 combines with J gene TRBJ1-1; 9 positions agree with TRBD1. Per germline, CDR1 GTSNPN and CDR2 SVGIG (reference sequence). V lost 1 base to trimming and J lost 3 bases; unmatched junction nucleotides: 9. CDR3 length: 16 amino acids. CDR3 bases: TGTGCCTGGAGTGCCTCGACAGGGGGGCGGCACACTGAAGCTTTCTTT. Translation: CAWSASTGGRHTEAFF.

The V gene is TRBV9, the J gene TRBJ2-2; 7 bases agree with TRBD1. V shed 7 bases, J shed 2 bases, and the junction held 8 bases outside the gene matches. CDR3 length: 15 amino acids. Germline loops: CDR1 SGDLS, CDR2 YYNGEE. The CDR3 protein is CASGKRDSNTGELFF. Written as DNA, the CDR3 is TGTGCCAGCGGGAAACGGGACAGCAACACCGGGGAGCTGTTTTTT.

The V gene is TRBV2, the J gene TRBJ1-4; D gene ambiguous. The CDR3 is 17 amino acids. The germline CDR1 and CDR2 sequences are SNHLY and FYNNEI. V dropped 8 bases and J dropped 0 bases, with 19 bases sitting between them. DNA for the CDR3: TGTGCCAGCGATTTCCGGGAAGTAATGACAACTAATGAAAAACTGTTTTTT. It translates to CASDFREVMTTNEKLFF.

The chain uses TRBV7-3 and TRBJ2-3, with D tentatively TRBD1 (6 bases). This CDR3 has 15 residues. The germline gives CDR1 SGHTA, CDR2 FQGTGA. V was clipped by 4 bases and J by 0 bases, with 11 bases between them. CDR3 sequence reads: CASSSTGTSTDTQYF. Written as DNA, the CDR3 is TGTGCCAGCAGCTCGACAGGAACTAGCACAGATACGCAGTATTTT.

The V call is TRBV10-3, the J call TRBJ2-2, with D uncertain. V was cut by 8 bases and J by 0 bases, with 4 bases left in between. CDR1 and CDR2 from the germline V gene are ENHRY and SYGVKD. This CDR3 is built from 12 residues. As DNA, the CDR3 is TGTGCCATCTGGGCGAACACCGGGGAGCTGTTTTTT. Translation: CAIWANTGELFF.